This T cell receptor beta chain was retrieved from a study of CD8+ T cells in alopecia areata. Study conclusions and caveats: Tissue-resident alphabeta T cells belonging to normal skin likewise get sequenced within scalp specimens. The study found TCR sharing across patients less clear than in mice, possibly for HLA reasons.

Collection of lesional scalp punch biopsies and peripheral blood was performed in alopecia areata patients. It was from PBMCs that CD4+ and CD8+ T cells were sorted. CDR1 MNHEY and CDR2 SMNVEV come from the germline V gene (reference sequence). This CDR3 contains 16 residues. The V end was cut by 0 bases, the J end by 2 bases, with 14 bases between. After isolation, RNA underwent reverse transcription to generate cDNA as the sequencing template. Only in-frame clones appear in the TCRdb table, and some are missing; sequencing was by immunoSEQ multiplex PCR. The sample carries around 120,000 clones, less than 45% recorded once. As concerns this clone: What it recognizes is unknown.

The specimen was CD4+ T cells sorted from blood. The chain recombines TRBV27 with TRBJ2-7; D may match TRBD1 or TRBD2 (5 bases each). The origin of this receptor is a human donor with alopecia areata. In nucleotides, the CDR3 is TGTGCCAGCAGTTTATCGGTCGGGACCGGAGCCTACGAGCAGTACTTC. Its protein is CASSLSVGTGAYEQYF.